This T cell receptor (beta chain) was sequenced during a study of response to subunit inactivated influenza vaccine. V was clipped by 5 bases and J by 4 bases; unmatched bases: 7. This CDR3 is built from 15 residues. This clonotype was seen many times. TCRdb independently ran MiXCR on the RT-PCR reads; one entry per CDR3 protein. The top ten clones hold roughly 12% of a sample with roughly 650,000 distinct CDR3 sequences, 15% to 19% of them seen once. This chain joins TRBV12-3 or TRBV12-4 and TRBJ1-4; 7 bases fit TRBD1. The material sequenced was PBMCs from blood, taken approximately 13 days after vaccination. The sequence was obtained from a man between 45 and 60 years old who received an inactivated influenza vaccine. The CDR3 DNA is TGTGCCAGCAGTCCTCGACAGGGTCTTAATGAAAAACTGTTTTTT. This codes for CASSPRQGLNEKLFF.